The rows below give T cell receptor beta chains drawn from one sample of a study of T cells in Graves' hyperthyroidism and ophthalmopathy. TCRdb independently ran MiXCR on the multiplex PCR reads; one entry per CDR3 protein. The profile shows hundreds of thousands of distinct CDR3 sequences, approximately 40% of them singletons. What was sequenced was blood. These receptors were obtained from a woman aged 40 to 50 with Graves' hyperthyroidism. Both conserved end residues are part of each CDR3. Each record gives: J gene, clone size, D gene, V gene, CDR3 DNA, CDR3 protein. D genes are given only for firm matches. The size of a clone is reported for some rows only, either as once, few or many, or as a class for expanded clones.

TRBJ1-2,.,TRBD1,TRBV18,TGTGCCAGCTCACCACCCGGACAGGGAGGAAACTATGGCTACACCTTC,CASSPPGQGGNYGYTF
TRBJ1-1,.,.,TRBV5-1,TGCGCCAGCAGCCTAATCATACAACCGAACACTGAAGCTTTCTTT,CASSLIIQPNTEAFF
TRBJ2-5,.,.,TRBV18,TGTGCCAGCTCGATTGGGACCGGGGAAGAGACCCAGTACTTC,CASSIGTGEETQYF
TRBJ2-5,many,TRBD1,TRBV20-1,TGCAGTGCCCCGACAGGGGGAGGGGAGACCCAGTACTTC,CSAPTGGGETQYF
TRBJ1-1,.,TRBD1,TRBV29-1,TGCAGCGCCGGGGACAGCAAAGCTTTCTTT,CSAGDSKAFF
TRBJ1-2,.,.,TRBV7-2,TGTGCCAGCAGCTTAGGACGGATTTCCTATGGCTACACCTTC,CASSLGRISYGYTF
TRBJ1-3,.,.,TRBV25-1,TGTGCCGTGAGTTTCTCGGGAAACACCATATATTTT,CAVSFSGNTIYF
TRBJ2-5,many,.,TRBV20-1,TGCAGTGCTGCCGGACTCGGCCGAAAAGAGACCCAGTACTTC,CSAAGLGRKETQYF
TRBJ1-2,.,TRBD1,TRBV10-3,TGTGCCATCACCGGAACGGACAGGGGGCCCGGCTACACCTTC,CAITGTDRGPGYTF
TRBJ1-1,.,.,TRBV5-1,TGCGCCAGCAGCGATTACACTGAAGCTTTCTTT,CASSDYTEAFF
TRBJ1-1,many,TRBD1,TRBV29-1,TGCAGCGTCTTGACAGGGGCTGAAGCTTTCTTT,CSVLTGAEAFF
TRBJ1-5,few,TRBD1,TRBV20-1,TGCAGTGCTAGACCTGCCGACAGGGGCAAAAGGGGGCAGCCCCAGCATTTT,CSARPADRGKRGQPQHF
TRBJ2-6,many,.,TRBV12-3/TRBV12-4,TGTGCCACACGGGCGGGCGGGGCCAACGTCCTGACTTTC,CATRAGGANVLTF
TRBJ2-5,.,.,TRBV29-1,TGCAGCCGGGACGGGGACCACCAAGAGACCCAGTACTTC,CSRDGDHQETQYF
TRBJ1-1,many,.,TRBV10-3,TGTGCCATCAATGACCTAGATACAGACACTGAAGCTTTCTTT,CAINDLDTDTEAFF
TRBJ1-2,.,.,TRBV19,TGTGCCAGTAGTCCGCGGGCCCCACCGAGGGGTTCCTATGGCTACACCTTC,CASSPRAPPRGSYGYTF
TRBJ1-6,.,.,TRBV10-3,TGTGCCATCAGGGGGGTGTCACCCCTCCACTTT,CAIRGVSPLHF